The clone carrying this T cell receptor beta chain was picked up many times. The antigen remains undetermined. The data belong to a study of molecular identifiers for immune sequencing clone quantification. Overall study context: Split five ways in replicates, RNA from approximately 20,000 or 100,000 naive CD8 cells had four portions sequenced. Study-level findings and limits: Spiked Jurkat TCR RNA from one cell was reportedly detectable among about 1 million naive cells.

TCRdb processed the PCR reads anew with MiXCR; each CDR3 protein has one entry. The sample shows 20,000 to 30,000 distinct CDR3 sequences, 17% of them seen only once. Germline V gene sequence: CDR1 LGHDT, CDR2 YNNKEL (reference sequence). Deletions cut 4 bases from V and 4 bases from J, with 16 bases between. This CDR3 has 15 residues. The TCR comes from a human donor in good health. Some libraries in this study had Jurkat cell RNA spiked in. The sequenced sample consisted of naive CD8+ T cells from blood, with Jurkat cell RNA spiked in. The subset is: FACS-sorted CD8+CD4-CCR7+CD45RA+ naive T cells. The V gene is TRBV3-1, the J gene TRBJ1-1; tentative D call: TRBD1 (5 bases). CDR3 sequence reads: CASSPSRQGVTEAFF. In DNA, the CDR3 is TGTGCCAGCAGCCCAAGCCGGCAGGGTGTCACTGAAGCTTTCTTT.